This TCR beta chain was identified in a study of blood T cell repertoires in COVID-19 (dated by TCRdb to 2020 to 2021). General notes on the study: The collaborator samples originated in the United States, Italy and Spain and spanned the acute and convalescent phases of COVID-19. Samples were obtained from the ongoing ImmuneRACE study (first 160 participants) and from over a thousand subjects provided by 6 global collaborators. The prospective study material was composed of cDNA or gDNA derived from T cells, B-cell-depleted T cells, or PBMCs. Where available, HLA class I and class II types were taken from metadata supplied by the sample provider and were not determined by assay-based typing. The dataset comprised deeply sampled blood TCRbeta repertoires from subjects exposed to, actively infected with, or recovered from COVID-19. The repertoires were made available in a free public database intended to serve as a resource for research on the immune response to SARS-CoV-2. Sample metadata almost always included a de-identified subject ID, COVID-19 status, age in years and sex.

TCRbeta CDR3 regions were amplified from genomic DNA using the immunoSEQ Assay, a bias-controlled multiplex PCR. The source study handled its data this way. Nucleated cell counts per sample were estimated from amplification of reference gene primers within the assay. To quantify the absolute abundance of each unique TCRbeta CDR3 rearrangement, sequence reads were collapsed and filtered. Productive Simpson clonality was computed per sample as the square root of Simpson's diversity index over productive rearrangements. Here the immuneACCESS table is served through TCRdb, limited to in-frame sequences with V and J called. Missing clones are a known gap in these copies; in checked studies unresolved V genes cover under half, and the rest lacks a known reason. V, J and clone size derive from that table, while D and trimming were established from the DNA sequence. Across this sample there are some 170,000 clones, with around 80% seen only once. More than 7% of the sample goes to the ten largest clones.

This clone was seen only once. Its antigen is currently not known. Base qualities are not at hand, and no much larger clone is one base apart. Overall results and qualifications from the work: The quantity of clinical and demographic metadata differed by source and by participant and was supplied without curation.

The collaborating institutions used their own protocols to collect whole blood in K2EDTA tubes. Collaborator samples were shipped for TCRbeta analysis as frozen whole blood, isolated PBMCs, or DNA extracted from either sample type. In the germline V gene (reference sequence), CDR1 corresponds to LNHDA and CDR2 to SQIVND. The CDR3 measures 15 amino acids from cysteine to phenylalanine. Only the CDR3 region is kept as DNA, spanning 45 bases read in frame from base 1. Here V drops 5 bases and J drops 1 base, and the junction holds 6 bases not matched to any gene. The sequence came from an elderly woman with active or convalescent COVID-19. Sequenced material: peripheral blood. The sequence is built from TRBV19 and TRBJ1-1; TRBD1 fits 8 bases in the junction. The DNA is TGTGCCAGTAGTTCGATCGGGACAGGGAACACTGAAGCTTTCTTT. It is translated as CASSSIGTGNTEAFF.